This T cell receptor (beta chain) was recorded in a study of blood T cells in healthy people across ages. Study-level results: When one million T cells were used, diversity estimates were thought to be underestimates. Naive T cell percentage by flow cytometry tracked strongly with beta diversity.

This clonotype has a handful of counts. The target antigen is unknown. There were at least 5.5 micrograms of total RNA extracted from every sample. Together with a sample-barcoded 5' primer, a J-beta primer mix was included in a second PCR lasting roughly 6 to 12 cycles. Each cDNA molecule received a tag from a template-switch adaptor that had 12 random nucleotides. TCRdb analysed the 5' RACE reads with MiXCR anew, one entry per CDR3 protein. This repertoire shows about 940,000 distinct CDR3 sequences, roughly 48% found once; its top ten account for under 15%. Sequencing input: blood. This receptor was identified in a man aged 25-45 years in good health.

In DNA form, the CDR3 reads TGCGCCAGCAGCCAAGTTTCCGTCGGGGAGGGTCGGGGTGGCTACACCTTC. Its translation is CASSQVSVGEGRGGYTF. The rearrangement joins TRBV4-1 to TRBJ1-2; D is unclear. Trimming took 1 base from V and 7 from J, leaving 22 bases between them. Germline-derived CDR1 and CDR2 are MGHRA and YSYEKL. The CDR3 covers 17 residues.